This paragraph covers one TCR beta chain sequence. It lacks a known antigen. Per-base quality was not reported, and no clone a single base away is much larger than it. The V and J ends are trimmed by 9 bases and 5 bases, leaving 7 bases between them. The CDR3 numbers 10 residues from cysteine through phenylalanine. Just CDR3 DNA is preserved here, 30 bases in frame from base 1. CDR1 MNHEY and CDR2 SVGAGI are derived from the germline V gene. The immunoSEQ Assay, a bias-controlled multiplex PCR, was used to amplify TCRbeta CDR3 regions from genomic DNA. In the source study's methods: Nucleated cell counts per sample were estimated from amplification of reference gene primers within the assay. To quantify the absolute abundance of each unique TCRbeta CDR3 rearrangement, sequence reads were collapsed and filtered. For each sample, productive Simpson clonality was calculated by taking the square root of Simpson's diversity index across productive rearrangements. This is the immuneACCESS table as TCRdb keeps it, with only in-frame sequences that have V and J called. A part of the clones is gone; compared with another copy, unresolved V genes explain less than half, and the rest is unexplained. The V and J calls and clone size come from that table; D and trimming were worked out from the DNA. The sample table lists 150,000 to 200,000 clones, over 80% of them with a count of one. The leading ten clones occupy under 10% of the sample.

At one collaborating source in Seattle, patients were enrolled during active infection and were followed longitudinally through the course of disease. Whole blood was collected in K2EDTA tubes by collaborating institutions according to the institutions' own protocols. For TCRbeta analysis, collaborators shipped samples in one of three forms: frozen whole blood, isolated PBMCs, or DNA extracted from either of those sample types. This specimen belongs to a study of blood T cell repertoires in COVID-19 (dated by TCRdb to the early 2020s). For the wider study: Samples covering the acute and convalescent phases of COVID-19 were provided by collaborators in the United States, Italy and Spain. The samples were drawn from the first 160 participants of the ongoing ImmuneRACE study and from about 1,200 subjects provided by 6 global collaborators. The repertoires were released in a freely available public database meant as a resource for research on the immune response to SARS-CoV-2. Deeply sampled blood TCRbeta repertoires from subjects exposed to, actively infected with, or recovered from COVID-19 were included in the dataset. Sample metadata almost always included a de-identified subject ID, COVID-19 status, age in years and sex. Where available, HLA class I and class II types were obtained from metadata supplied by the sample provider rather than from assay-based typing. The material from the prospective study consisted of cDNA or gDNA derived from T cells, B-cell-depleted T cells, or PBMCs. The paper's findings and limits, for the study overall: The amount of clinical and demographic metadata varied by source and participant and was provided uncurated.

The clonotype comes from a woman between 65 and 79 years old with COVID-19, enrolled during active disease. Sequenced material: peripheral blood. The chain employs TRBV6-5 and TRBJ1-2; the D gene is perhaps TRBD1, from 5 matching bases. The sequenced DNA is TGTGCCAGGGGGGGGTATGGCTACACCTTC. Its protein is CARGGYGYTF.